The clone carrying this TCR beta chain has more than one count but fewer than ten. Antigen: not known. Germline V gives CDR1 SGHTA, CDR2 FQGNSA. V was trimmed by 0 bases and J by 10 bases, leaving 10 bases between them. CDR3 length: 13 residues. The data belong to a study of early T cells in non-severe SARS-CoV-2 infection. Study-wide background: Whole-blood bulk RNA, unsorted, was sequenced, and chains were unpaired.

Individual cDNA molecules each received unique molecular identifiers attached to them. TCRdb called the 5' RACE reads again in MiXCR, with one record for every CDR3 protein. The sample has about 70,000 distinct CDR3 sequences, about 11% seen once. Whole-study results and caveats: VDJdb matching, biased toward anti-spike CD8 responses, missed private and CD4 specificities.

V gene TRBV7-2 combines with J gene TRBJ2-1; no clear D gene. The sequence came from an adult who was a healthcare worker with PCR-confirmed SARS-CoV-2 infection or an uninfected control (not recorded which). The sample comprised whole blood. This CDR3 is CASSLALEREQFF. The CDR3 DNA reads TGTGCCAGCAGCTTAGCCCTGGAAAGGGAGCAGTTCTTC.